These 9 T cell receptor beta chains came from one sample sequenced in a study of cytomegalovirus exposure and HLA in healthy donors. Clones were read by immunoSEQ multiplex PCR, and TCRdb kept only the in-frame ones, dropping some. The sample contains some 120,000 clones, roughly 91% of which appear only once. The sample comprised PBMCs. These receptors were obtained from a man younger than 45 in good health and CMV-seronegative.

The gene calls are TRBV10-2 and TRBJ2-5, with 11 bases that match TRBD2. The length of the CDR3 is 17 residues. Germline CDR1 reads WSHSY; CDR2 reads SAAADI. V lost 4 bases and J lost 2; bases outside the gene matches: 9. The CDR3 is CASSVGASGGTQETQYF. In DNA form, the CDR3 reads TGCGCCAGCAGTGTTGGGGCTAGCGGGGGGACTCAAGAGACCCAGTACTTC.

V is TRBV7-6 and J is TRBJ2-5; possible D gene TRBD1, 5 bases. The CDR3 runs to 16 residues. V lost 0 bases to trimming and J lost 4 bases, with 15 bases between them. Germline values: CDR1 SGHVS, CDR2 FNYEAQ. CDR3 DNA sequence: TGTGCCAGCAGCTTAGCTTCGGTTAGGGGCAGAGAGACCCAGTACTTC. Protein product: CASSLASVRGRETQYF.

The genes are TRBV9 and TRBJ1-1, with a possible D match to TRBD1 (6 bases). CDR1 is SGDLS, CDR2 YYNGEE, per germline. The V end was cut by 3 bases, the J end by 5 bases, with 11 bases between. The CDR3 runs 13 residues. DNA for the CDR3: TGTGCCAGCAGCGCCCCCAGGGGAACTGAAGCTTTCTTT. It is translated as CASSAPRGTEAFF.

This clone appeared a single time. V gene TRBV4-3 combines with J gene TRBJ1-2, with 7 bases aligning to TRBD1. The CDR3 contains 17 residues. The ends lost 0 bases at V and 0 bases at J; junction bases unmatched: 7. Germline V gene lookup returns CDR1 LGHNA and CDR2 YSLEER. As DNA, the CDR3 is TGCGCCAGCAGCCAAGAGGTAGGGGGCCTTACTAACTATGGCTACACCTTC. It translates to CASSQEVGGLTNYGYTF.

The V gene is TRBV18, the J gene TRBJ1-2; D not resolved. V lost 2 bases and J lost 8, with 24 bases in between. The CDR3 has 17 amino acids. CDR1 is KGHSH and CDR2 is LQKENI in the germline V gene. The CDR3, as DNA: TGTGCCAGCTCACCAAGCGCTTCGGCCCCCCTTTTGCGCGGCTACACCTTC. Protein: CASSPSASAPLLRGYTF.

The chain links TRBV6-5 to TRBJ2-5, with D unclear. The CDR3 totals 15 residues. Between the trimmed V and J ends, which lost 4 bases and 2 bases, there was a span of 14 bases. In germline, CDR1 is MNHEY, CDR2 SVGAGI. For the CDR3, the DNA is TGTGCCAGCAGTTTTCTGATCCAGGCTCAAGAGACCCAGTACTTC. Its translation is CASSFLIQAQETQYF.

This clone appeared once. V gene TRBV11-1 combines with J gene TRBJ2-3; 7 bases are a match to TRBD1. Unmatched junction bases numbered 10, after V lost 5 bases and J lost 2 bases. CDR1 and CDR2 from the germline V gene are SGHAT and FQDESV (reference sequence). CDR3 length: 16 amino acids. CDR3 DNA: TGTGCCAGCAGCCCCCGAGACAGGGCTCCCACAGATACGCAGTATTTT. Encoded protein: CASSPRDRAPTDTQYF.

This chain joins TRBV4-2 and TRBJ1-6; 7 nucleotides align to TRBD1. V trimming: 4 bases; J trimming: 5 bases; junction bases outside the gene matches: 5. The CDR3 runs 15 residues. Per germline, CDR1 LGHNA and CDR2 YNFKEQ. CDR3 in amino acids: CASSPRQGNNSPLHF. The CDR3 DNA sequence: TGTGCCAGCAGCCCTAGACAGGGAAATAATTCACCCCTCCACTTT.

The chain combines TRBV14 with TRBJ2-1, with 11 bases fitting TRBD2. CDR1 is SGHDN, CDR2 FVKESK, per germline. J lost 4 bases, V lost 2 bases, and 4 bases had no gene match. The CDR3 covers 16 residues. DNA of the CDR3: TGTGCCAGCAGCCAACCTAGCGGGGGGCATTACAATGAGCAGTTCTTC. This translates into CASSQPSGGHYNEQFF.